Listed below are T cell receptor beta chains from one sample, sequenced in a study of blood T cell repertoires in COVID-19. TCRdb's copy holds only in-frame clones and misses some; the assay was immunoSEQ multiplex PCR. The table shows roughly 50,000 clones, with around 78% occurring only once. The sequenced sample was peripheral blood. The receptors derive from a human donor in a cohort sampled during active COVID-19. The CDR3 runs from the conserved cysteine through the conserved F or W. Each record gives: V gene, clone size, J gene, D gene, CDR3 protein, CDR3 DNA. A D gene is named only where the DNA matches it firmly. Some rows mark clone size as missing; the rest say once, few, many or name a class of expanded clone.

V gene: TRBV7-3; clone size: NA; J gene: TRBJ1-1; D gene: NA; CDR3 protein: CASSAQGWTEAFF; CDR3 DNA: TGTGCCAGCAGCGCACAGGGCTGGACTGAAGCTTTCTTT
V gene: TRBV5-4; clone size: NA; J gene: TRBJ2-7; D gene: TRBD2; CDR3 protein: CASSPSGGGNYEQYF; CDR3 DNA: TGTGCCAGCAGCCCAAGCGGGGGGGGCAACTACGAGCAGTACTTC
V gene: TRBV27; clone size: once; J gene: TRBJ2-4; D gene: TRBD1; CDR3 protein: CASSPARTGRDVNIQYF; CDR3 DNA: TGTGCCAGCAGTCCGGCCCGGACAGGGCGGGATGTGAACATTCAGTACTTC
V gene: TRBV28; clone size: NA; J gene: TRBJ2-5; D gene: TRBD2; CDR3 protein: CASSGAGRAGETQYF; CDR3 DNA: TGTGCCAGCAGTGGGGCCGGGAGGGCCGGGGAGACCCAGTACTTC
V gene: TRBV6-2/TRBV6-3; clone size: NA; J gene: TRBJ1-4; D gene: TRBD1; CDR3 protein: CASSYGAASGGEKLFF; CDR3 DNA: TGTGCCAGCAGTTACGGGGCAGCCTCAGGGGGTGAAAAACTGTTTTTT
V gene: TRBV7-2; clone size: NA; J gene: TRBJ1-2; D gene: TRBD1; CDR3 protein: CASSLAGTGPNGYTF; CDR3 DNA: TGTGCCAGCAGCTTAGCGGGGACAGGGCCAAATGGCTACACCTTC
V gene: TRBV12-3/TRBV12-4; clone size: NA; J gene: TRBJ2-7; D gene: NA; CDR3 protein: CASSSRYEQYF; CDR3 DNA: TGTGCCAGCAGTTCTCGCTACGAGCAGTACTTC
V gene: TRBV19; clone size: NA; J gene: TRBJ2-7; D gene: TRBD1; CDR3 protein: CASSIGGQGASYEQYF; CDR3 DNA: TGTGCCAGTAGTATAGGGGGACAGGGGGCCTCCTACGAGCAGTACTTC
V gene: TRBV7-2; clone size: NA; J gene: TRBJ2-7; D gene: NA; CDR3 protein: CASSLVRGLYEQYF; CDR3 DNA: TGTGCCAGCAGCTTGGTGCGGGGGCTCTACGAGCAGTACTTC
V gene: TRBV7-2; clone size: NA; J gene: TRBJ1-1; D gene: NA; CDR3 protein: CASSLALDRPNTEAFF; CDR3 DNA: TGTGCCAGCAGCTTAGCTCTCGACAGACCGAACACTGAAGCTTTCTTT
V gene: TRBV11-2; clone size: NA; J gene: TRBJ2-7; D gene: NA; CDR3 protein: CASSLVGRGPPSYEQYF; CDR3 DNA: TGTGCCAGCAGCTTAGTTGGCAGGGGCCCTCCCTCCTACGAGCAGTACTTC
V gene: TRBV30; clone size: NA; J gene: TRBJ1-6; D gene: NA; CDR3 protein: CAWSTPGIYNSPLHF; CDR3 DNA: TGTGCCTGGAGTACGCCAGGGATCTATAATTCACCCCTCCACTTT
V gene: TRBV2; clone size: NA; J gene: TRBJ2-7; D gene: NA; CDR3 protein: CASSEDSSRVHEQYF; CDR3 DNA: TGTGCCAGCAGTGAAGATTCCTCGAGGGTCCACGAGCAGTACTTC
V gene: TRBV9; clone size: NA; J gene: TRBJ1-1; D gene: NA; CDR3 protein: CASNLGGGLGTEAFF; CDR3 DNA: TGTGCCAGCAACCTAGGGGGGGGGCTGGGAACTGAAGCTTTCTTT
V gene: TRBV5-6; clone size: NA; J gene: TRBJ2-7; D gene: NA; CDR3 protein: CASSVGGRADF; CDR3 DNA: TGTGCCAGCAGCGTGGGAGGCAGGGCAGACTTC
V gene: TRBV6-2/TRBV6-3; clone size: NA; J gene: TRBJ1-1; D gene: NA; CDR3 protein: CASSYSRVNTEAFF; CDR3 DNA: TGTGCCAGCAGTTACTCCAGGGTGAACACTGAAGCTTTCTTT
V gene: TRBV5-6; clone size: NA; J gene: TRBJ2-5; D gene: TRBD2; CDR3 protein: CASSLSGGLGETQYF; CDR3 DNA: TGTGCCAGCAGCTTGAGCGGGGGTTTAGGAGAGACCCAGTACTTC
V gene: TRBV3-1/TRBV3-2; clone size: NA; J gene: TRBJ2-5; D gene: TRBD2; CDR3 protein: CASSQRAGGRRETQYF; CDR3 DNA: TGTGCCAGCAGCCAACGGGCGGGGGGGCGAAGAGAGACCCAGTACTTC
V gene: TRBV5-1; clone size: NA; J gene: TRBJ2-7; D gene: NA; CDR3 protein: CASSLSSAYEQYF; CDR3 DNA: TGCGCCAGCAGCTTGTCTAGCGCCTACGAGCAGTACTTC
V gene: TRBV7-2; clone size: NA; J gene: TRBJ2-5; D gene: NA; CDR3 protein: CASSRDSQETQYF; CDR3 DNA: TGTGCCAGCAGCCGGGACTCCCAAGAGACCCAGTACTTC
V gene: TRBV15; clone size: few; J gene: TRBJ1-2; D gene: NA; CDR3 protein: CATSRDLKGGGYTF; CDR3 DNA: TGTGCCACCAGCAGAGATTTGAAGGGAGGGGGCTACACCTTC
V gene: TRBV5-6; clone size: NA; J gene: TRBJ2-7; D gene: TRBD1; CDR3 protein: CASSLTGQGSEQYF; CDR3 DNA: TGTGCCAGCAGCCTGACGGGACAGGGAAGCGAGCAGTACTTC
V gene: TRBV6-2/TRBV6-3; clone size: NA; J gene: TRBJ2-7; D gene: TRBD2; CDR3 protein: CASSPLAGGRSYEQYF; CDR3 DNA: TGTGCCAGCAGCCCTCTAGCGGGGGGGCGTTCCTACGAGCAGTACTTC
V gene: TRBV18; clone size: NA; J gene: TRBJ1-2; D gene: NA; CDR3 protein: CASSPSREGYYGYTF; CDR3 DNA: TGTGCCAGCTCACCCTCCAGAGAGGGATACTATGGCTACACCTTC
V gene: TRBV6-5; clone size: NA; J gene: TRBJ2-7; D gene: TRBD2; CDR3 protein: CASSYGTSGGMSEQYF; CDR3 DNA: TGTGCCAGCAGTTACGGGACTAGCGGGGGGATGAGCGAGCAGTACTTC
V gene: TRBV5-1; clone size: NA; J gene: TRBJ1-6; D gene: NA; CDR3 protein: CASSSGQKSGGYNSPLHF; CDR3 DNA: TGCGCCAGCAGCTCGGGACAAAAAAGTGGTGGCTATAATTCACCCCTCCACTTT
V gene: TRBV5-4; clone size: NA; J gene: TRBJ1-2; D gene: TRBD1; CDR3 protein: CASSPGGTGGGYTF; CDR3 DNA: TGTGCCAGCAGCCCCGGTGGGACAGGGGGTGGCTACACCTTC
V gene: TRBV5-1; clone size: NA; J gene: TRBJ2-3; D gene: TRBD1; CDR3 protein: CASSLEQGRDTQYF; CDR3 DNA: TGCGCCAGCAGCTTGGAACAGGGGAGAGATACGCAGTATTTT
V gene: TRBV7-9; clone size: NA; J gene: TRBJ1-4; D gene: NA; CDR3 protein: CASSLDGAAGQKLFF; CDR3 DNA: TGTGCCAGCAGCTTGGACGGAGCGGCAGGACAAAAACTGTTTTTT
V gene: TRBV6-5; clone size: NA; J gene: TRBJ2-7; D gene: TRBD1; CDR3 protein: CASSFDRVPYEQYF; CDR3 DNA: TGTGCCAGCAGTTTCGACAGGGTCCCCTACGAGCAGTACTTC
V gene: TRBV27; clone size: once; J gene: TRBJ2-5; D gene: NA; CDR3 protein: CASSSTMQETQYF; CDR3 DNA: TGTGCCAGCAGTTCTACTATGCAAGAGACCCAGTACTTC
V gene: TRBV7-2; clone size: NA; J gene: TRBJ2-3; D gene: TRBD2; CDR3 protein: CASTGRRGGLALSDTQYF; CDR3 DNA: TGTGCCAGCACGGGCAGACGGGGCGGACTAGCACTCTCAGATACGCAGTATTTT
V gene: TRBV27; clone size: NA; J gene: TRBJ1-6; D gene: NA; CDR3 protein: CASSFYSGDYNSPLHF; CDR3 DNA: TGTGCCAGCAGTTTTTATTCAGGGGACTATAATTCACCCCTCCACTTT
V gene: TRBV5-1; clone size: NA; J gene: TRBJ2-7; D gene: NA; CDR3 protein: CASSLAAGETYEQYF; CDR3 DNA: TGCGCCAGCAGCTTGGCTGCAGGGGAAACCTACGAGCAGTACTTC
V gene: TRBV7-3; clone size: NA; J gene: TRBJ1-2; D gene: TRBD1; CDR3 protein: CASSLRQGVGYGYTF; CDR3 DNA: TGTGCCAGCAGCTTACGACAGGGCGTTGGCTATGGCTACACCTTC
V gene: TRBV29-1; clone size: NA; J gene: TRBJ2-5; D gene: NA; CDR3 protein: CSVEIRETQYF; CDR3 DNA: TGCAGCGTTGAAATCCGGGAGACCCAGTACTTC
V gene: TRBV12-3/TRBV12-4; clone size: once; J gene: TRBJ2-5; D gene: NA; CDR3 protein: CASSLSETQYF; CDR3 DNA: TGTGCCAGCAGTTTATCGGAGACCCAGTACTTC
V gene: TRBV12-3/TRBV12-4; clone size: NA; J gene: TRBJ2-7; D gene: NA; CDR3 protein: CASGPSWGDEQYF; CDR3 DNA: TGTGCCAGCGGCCCTTCCTGGGGAGACGAGCAGTACTTC
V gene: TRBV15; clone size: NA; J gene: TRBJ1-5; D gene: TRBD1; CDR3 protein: CATSRAQGNNQPQHF; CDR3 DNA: TGTGCCACCAGCAGAGCACAGGGGAATAATCAGCCCCAGCATTTT
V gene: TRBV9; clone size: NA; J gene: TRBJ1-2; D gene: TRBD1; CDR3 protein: CASSVAGTGVNGYTF; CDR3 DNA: TGTGCCAGCAGCGTTGCCGGGACAGGGGTCAATGGCTACACCTTC
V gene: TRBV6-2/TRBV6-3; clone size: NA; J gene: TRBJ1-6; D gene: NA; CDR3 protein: CASSYLYPSSYNSPLHF; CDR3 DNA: TGTGCCAGCAGTTACTTGTACCCCAGCTCCTATAATTCACCCCTCCACTTT
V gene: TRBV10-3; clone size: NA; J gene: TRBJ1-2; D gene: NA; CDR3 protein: CAISRRELHYGYTF; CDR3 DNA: TGTGCCATCAGTCGCCGGGAGCTACATTATGGCTACACCTTC
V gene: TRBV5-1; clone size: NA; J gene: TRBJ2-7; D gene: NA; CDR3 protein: CASSPGPGSYEQYF; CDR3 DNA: TGCGCCAGCAGCCCCGGACCAGGGTCCTACGAGCAGTACTTC
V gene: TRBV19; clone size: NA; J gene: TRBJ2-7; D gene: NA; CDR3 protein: CASSPQGRNYEQYF; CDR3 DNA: TGTGCCAGTAGTCCACAGGGAAGGAACTACGAGCAGTACTTC
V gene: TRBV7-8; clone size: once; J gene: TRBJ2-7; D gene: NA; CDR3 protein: CASSLDSGGGNEQYF; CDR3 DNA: TGTGCCAGCAGCTTAGACTCAGGCGGGGGCAACGAGCAGTACTTC
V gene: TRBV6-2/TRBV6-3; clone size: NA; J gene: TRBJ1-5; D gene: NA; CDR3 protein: CASSTWAGNNQPQHF; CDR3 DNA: TGTGCCAGCAGTACGTGGGCAGGGAATAATCAGCCCCAGCATTTT
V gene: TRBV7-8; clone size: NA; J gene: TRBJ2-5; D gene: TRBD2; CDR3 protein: CASSRPLRLAGETQYF; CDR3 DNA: TGTGCCAGCAGCCGCCCGCTCCGGCTAGCGGGGGAGACCCAGTACTTC
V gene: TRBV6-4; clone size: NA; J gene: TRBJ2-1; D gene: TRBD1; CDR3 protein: CASRRDRGNEQFF; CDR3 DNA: TGTGCCAGCAGGAGGGACAGGGGAAATGAGCAGTTCTTC
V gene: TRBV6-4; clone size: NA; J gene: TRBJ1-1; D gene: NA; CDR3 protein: CASSDSAQPNTEAFF; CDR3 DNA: TGTGCCAGCAGTGACTCCGCACAGCCGAACACTGAAGCTTTCTTT
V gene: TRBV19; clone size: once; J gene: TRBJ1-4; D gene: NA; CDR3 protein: CASSYAGPQSRKLFF; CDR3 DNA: TGTGCCAGTAGCTACGCGGGGCCTCAGTCCCGAAAACTGTTTTTT
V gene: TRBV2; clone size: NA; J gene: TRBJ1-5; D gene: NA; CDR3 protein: CASSISTGLPGQPQHF; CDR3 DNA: TGTGCCAGCAGTATCTCTACAGGGTTACCGGGACAGCCCCAGCATTTT
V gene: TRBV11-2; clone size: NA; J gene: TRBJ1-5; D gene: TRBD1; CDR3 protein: CASSAGTGINQPQHF; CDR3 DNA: TGTGCCAGCAGCGCCGGGACAGGGATAAATCAGCCCCAGCATTTT
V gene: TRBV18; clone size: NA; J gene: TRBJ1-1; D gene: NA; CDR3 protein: CASSPPARGNAEAFF; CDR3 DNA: TGTGCCAGCTCACCACCGGCCAGGGGTAATGCTGAAGCTTTCTTT
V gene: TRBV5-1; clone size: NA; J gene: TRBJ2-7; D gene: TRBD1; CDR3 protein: CASSLWDRGNYEQYF; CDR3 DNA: TGCGCCAGCAGCTTGTGGGACAGGGGAAACTACGAGCAGTACTTC
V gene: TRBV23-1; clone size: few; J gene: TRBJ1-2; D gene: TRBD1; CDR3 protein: CASSQPGTGGITF; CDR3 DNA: TGCGCCAGCAGTCAACCGGGGACAGGGGGTATCACCTTC
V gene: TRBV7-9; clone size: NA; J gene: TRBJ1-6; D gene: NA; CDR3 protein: CASSLASGRWSPLHF; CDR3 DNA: TGTGCCAGCAGCTTAGCCTCGGGGAGATGGTCACCCCTCCACTTT
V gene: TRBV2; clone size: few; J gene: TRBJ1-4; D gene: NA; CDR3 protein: CAGAGAANEKLFF; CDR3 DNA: TGTGCCGGGGCTGGGGCGGCTAATGAAAAACTGTTTTTT